These 11 T cell receptor beta chains share one sample of origin, sequenced in a study of Ad26.COV2.S vaccination and SARS-CoV-2 variants. TCRdb's copy holds only in-frame clones and misses some; the assay was immunoSEQ multiplex PCR. In the table there are fewer than 500,000 clones, 89% of which are singletons. This sample's treatment: some 20 received Ad26.COV2.S at low or high dose, single or two shots; 5 received placebo; per-sample allocation not given. Specimens were obtained on day 63 following the first vaccine or placebo injection. Source: peripheral blood, taken in a trial of Ad26.COV2.S vaccine versus placebo. Source of these receptors: a person aged 18-60 years who received the Ad26.COV2.S COVID-19 vaccine or a placebo.

The chain uses TRBV27 and TRBJ1-2, with TRBD1 as a possible D gene (6 bases). CDR3 size: 15 residues. Between the trimmed V and J ends, which lost 4 bases and 5 bases, there was a span of 17 bases. Germline lookup yields CDR1 MNHEY and CDR2 SMNVEV (reference sequence). As DNA, the CDR3 is TGTGCCAGCAGTTACCGTACAGGGACACTTTATGGCTACACCTTC. Translation gives CASSYRTGTLYGYTF.

DNA of the CDR3: TGTGCTAGTCAAGGGTCCAATCAGCCCCAGCATTTT. As protein: CASQGSNQPQHF. This rearrangement joins TRBV12-5 to TRBJ1-5; D gene uncertain. From germline, CDR1 is LGHNT and CDR2 FRNRAP. The CDR3 has 12 amino acids. Trimming cost V 8 bases and J 3 bases, with 8 bases left between them.

In this sample, this clone turned up once. The genes are TRBV11-2 and TRBJ2-5; possible D gene TRBD1, 5 bases. The CDR3 is 14 residues long. Germline CDR1 reads SGHAT; CDR2 reads FQNNGV. Trimming removed 5 bases at V and 3 bases at J, with 13 bases between. This chain's CDR3 is CASSPSGREETQYF. The CDR3 DNA reads TGTGCCAGCAGCCCTAGTGGCAGGGAAGAGACCCAGTACTTC.

The rearrangement joins TRBV4-1 to TRBJ1-1; TRBD1 is a possible D gene (5 bases). V was cut by 2 bases and J by 5 bases, with 9 bases left in between. This CDR3 has 13 amino acids. Germline loops: CDR1 MGHRA, CDR2 YSYEKL. In DNA, the CDR3 is TGCGCCAGCAGCCAACAGGGAAGGACTGAAGCTTTCTTT. Residues: CASSQQGRTEAFF.

V gene TRBV7-8 combines with J gene TRBJ2-5; D is unresolved. Germline loops: CDR1 SGHVS, CDR2 FQNEAQ. Trimming cost V 1 base and J 4 bases, with 13 bases left between them. The CDR3 has 15 residues. The CDR3 spells CASSLDPLLLETQYF. DNA of the CDR3: TGTGCCAGCAGCTTAGACCCGTTACTTTTAGAGACCCAGTACTTC.

The chain links TRBV5-5 to TRBJ1-2, with D unresolved. With 0 bases removed from V and 2 bases from J, the gap between germline ends came to 5 bases. This CDR3 has 13 amino acids. Per germline, CDR1 SGHKS and CDR2 YYEKEE (reference sequence). CDR3 in amino acids: CASSLADNYGYTF. The DNA of the CDR3 is TGTGCCAGCAGCTTGGCAGACAACTATGGCTACACCTTC.

The V call is TRBV4-1, the J call TRBJ1-5, with 9 bases identical to TRBD1. CDR1 MGHRA and CDR2 YSYEKL come from the germline V gene. The trim removed 0 bases at V and 2 bases at J, leaving 11 bases unmatched. The CDR3 spans 19 residues. CDR3: CASSQDLGTGIFGNQPQHF. The CDR3 DNA is TGCGCCAGCAGCCAAGATTTAGGGACAGGGATATTTGGCAATCAGCCCCAGCATTTT.

The chain combines TRBV7-2 with TRBJ2-1; D is perhaps TRBD1 or TRBD2 (5 bases each). The V end lost 1 base, the J end lost 7 bases, and 11 bases lay between the germline ends. This CDR3 region has 14 residues. CDR1 is SGHTA and CDR2 is FQGNSA in the germline V gene. The CDR3 spells CASSLDPGQNEQFF. CDR3 bases: TGTGCCAGCAGCTTAGATCCGGGGCAGAATGAGCAGTTCTTC.

The chain recombines TRBV6-4 with TRBJ1-2; possible D gene TRBD1, 5 bases. V dropped 0 bases and J dropped 8 bases, with 16 bases sitting between them. Germline lookup yields CDR1 MRHNA and CDR2 SNTAGT. This CDR3 region has 15 residues. CDR3 coding DNA: TGTGCCAGCAGTGACTCTAGAAGGGGCCGGTCGGGCTACACCTTC. It encodes CASSDSRRGRSGYTF.

There are a few counts of this clone. The V and J genes are TRBV7-3 and TRBJ2-1, with 10 bases that match TRBD1. This CDR3 region has 18 residues. Germline V CDR1 and CDR2: SGHTA, FQGTGA. V was clipped by 1 base and J by 4 bases; unmatched bases: 10. The CDR3 reads CASSLIGGGTGVYNEQFF. The CDR3 DNA is TGTGCCAGCAGCTTAATTGGTGGCGGGACAGGGGTATACAATGAGCAGTTCTTC. The full variable domain, with the rest looked up from reference TRBV7-3 and TRBJ2-1, is GAGVSQTPSNKVTEKGKYVELRCDPISGHTALYWYRQSLGQGPEFLIYFQGTGAADDSGLPNDRFFAVRPEGSVSTLKIQRTERGDSAVYLCASSLIGGGTGVYNEQFFGPGTRLTVL.

The chain recombines TRBV6-6 with TRBJ1-1; possible D gene TRBD1, 6 bases. V was trimmed by 7 bases and J by 1 base, leaving 16 bases between them. CDR1 and CDR2 (germline): MNHNY, SVGAGI (reference sequence). The CDR3 covers 15 residues. For the CDR3, the DNA is TGTGCCAGCACACTACAACAGGGTTCGAACACTGAAGCTTTCTTT. This encodes CASTLQQGSNTEAFF.